These T cell receptor beta chains were read from a single sample in a study of beta chain features in type 1 diabetes. Generated by immunoSEQ multiplex PCR, the TCRdb table keeps only in-frame clones and is missing some. The sample lists about 900,000 clones; roughly 15% were seen once. Material for sequencing was naive CD4+ T cells from blood. The receptors were gathered from a woman aged 18 to 35 in good health. Each CDR3 is given with its conserved first and last residue. Rows may omit the clone size; those that give it use once, few, many or a size class.

J: TRBJ2-7; V: TRBV4-1; size: .; CDR3: CASSSPIGNRPYEQYF
J: TRBJ1-3; V: TRBV9; size: .; CDR3: CASSHGVERQGNTIYF
J: TRBJ2-3; V: TRBV4-2; size: .; CDR3: CASSQEQGIYTDTQYF
J: TRBJ2-7; V: TRBV7-8; size: .; CDR3: CASSPHGGEQYF
J: TRBJ2-3; V: TRBV7-9; size: few; CDR3: CASSLPTSGSTDTQYF
J: TRBJ1-2; V: TRBV6-5; size: .; CDR3: CASSYSIGGRGYTF
J: TRBJ2-7; V: TRBV18; size: .; CDR3: CASSPGPSGSVDEQYF
J: TRBJ1-1; V: TRBV18; size: few; CDR3: CASSPLTMNTEAFF
J: TRBJ2-1; V: TRBV2; size: few; CDR3: CASRVPGTDRSYNEQFF
J: TRBJ2-3; V: TRBV7-2; size: .; CDR3: CASSLGGASSSTDTQYF
J: TRBJ2-7; V: TRBV5-1; size: .; CDR3: CASSQGPSHDYEQYF
J: TRBJ1-4; V: TRBV7-8; size: .; CDR3: CASSSTLGEKLFF
J: TRBJ2-1; V: TRBV6-5; size: .; CDR3: CASGVSGSPYNEQFF
J: TRBJ2-1; V: TRBV4-2; size: .; CDR3: CASAASSGRLPQQFF
J: TRBJ2-1; V: TRBV14; size: few; CDR3: CASSAGLASYNEQFF
J: TRBJ2-2; V: TRBV11-2; size: .; CDR3: CASSSLVSTANTGELFF
J: TRBJ2-2; V: TRBV2; size: .; CDR3: CASSEKGANTGELFF
J: TRBJ1-3; V: TRBV6-6; size: .; CDR3: CASSYSRAPGNTIYF
J: TRBJ2-7; V: TRBV11-1; size: few; CDR3: CASSRDGSRAGPYEQYF
J: TRBJ2-1; V: TRBV7-3; size: .; CDR3: CASSLGGLGPKANEQFF